These 27 T cell receptor beta chains share one sample of origin, sequenced in a study of T cells in Graves' hyperthyroidism and ophthalmopathy. TCR beta CDR3 regions were amplified from RNA transcripts. TCR CDR3 underwent first-round RT-PCR with the HTBI primer set. Using its own MiXCR run on the multiplex PCR reads, TCRdb lists one record per CDR3 protein. The table shows under 650,000 distinct CDR3 sequences, with 15% to 20% occurring only once. The specimen sequenced was blood. All receptors derive from a woman aged 30 to 39 with Graves' hyperthyroidism.

Here the CDR3 DNA reads TGTGCCTGGGAGCGGGAGGTCGGGAACGAGCAGTACTTC. This translates into CAWEREVGNEQYF. The genes are TRBV30 and TRBJ2-7; TRBD2 agrees at 9 bases. Per germline, CDR1 GTSNPN and CDR2 SVGIG (reference sequence). This CDR3 is built from 13 residues. The V segment lost 5 bases and the J segment 5 bases; nucleotides outside the gene matches: 7.

This clonotype was observed many times. The CDR3 DNA sequence: TGTGCCAGCAGTTTAAGGGGGGCGAACACTGAAGCTTTCTTT. Translation: CASSLRGANTEAFF. The chain combines TRBV28 with TRBJ1-1; TRBD1 is a possible D gene (6 bases). The CDR3 sequence is 14 residues long. CDR1 and CDR2 (germline): MDHEN, SYDVKM. Trimming left V 2 bases short and J 1 base short, with 8 bases between.

The chain employs TRBV28 and TRBJ1-2; D call uncertain. The CDR3 is 14 residues long. V was cut by 5 bases and J by 5 bases, with 15 bases left in between. Germline values: CDR1 MDHEN, CDR2 SYDVKM. CDR3 amino acids: CASSIPSRPYGYTF. The CDR3 coding sequence is TGTGCCAGCAGTATACCCAGCCGGCCTTATGGCTACACCTTC.

This clonotype appeared a few times. The chain has TRBV2 and TRBJ2-7; the match to TRBD2 covers 9 bases. Germline-derived CDR1 and CDR2 are SNHLY and FYNNEI. V was pared by 8 bases and J by 2 bases, with 4 bases of the junction left unmatched. This CDR3 is 13 amino acids long. The CDR3 spells CASWASGAYEQYF. DNA for the CDR3: TGTGCCAGCTGGGCTAGCGGGGCCTACGAGCAGTACTTC. Supplemented by reference TRBV2 and TRBJ2-7, the full variable domain reads EPEVTQTPSHQVTQMGQEVILRCVPISNHLYFYWYRQILGQKVEFLVSFYNNEISEKSEIFDDQFSVERPDGSNFTLKIRSTKLEDSAMYFCASWASGAYEQYFGPGTRLTVT.

The gene calls are TRBV5-1 and TRBJ2-7; 11 bases map to TRBD2. Germline V gene lookup returns CDR1 SGHRS and CDR2 YFSETQ. The CDR3 totals 15 residues. The V gene end was trimmed by 4 bases and the J gene end by 3 bases; junction bases not matched to a gene: 6. The CDR3 spells CASSPMGLADYEQYF. In nucleotides, the CDR3 is TGCGCCAGCAGCCCAATGGGACTAGCGGACTACGAGCAGTACTTC. Full variable domain (outside the CDR3, taken from reference TRBV5-1 and TRBJ2-7): KAGVTQTPRYLIKTRGQQVTLSCSPISGHRSVSWYQQTPGQGLQFLFEYFSETQRNKGNFPGRFSGRQFSNSRSEMNVSTLELGDSALYLCASSPMGLADYEQYFGPGTRLTVT.

This clonotype was seen only a few times. This rearrangement joins TRBV2 to TRBJ2-3; D gene ambiguous. CDR3 length: 12 residues. Germline V CDR1 and CDR2: SNHLY, FYNNEI. V was pared by 8 bases and J by 5 bases, with 11 bases between. CDR3 residues: CASLESIDTQYF. For the CDR3, the DNA is TGTGCCAGCCTAGAGTCAATAGATACGCAGTATTTT.

This clonotype was observed at least ten times. The rearrangement uses TRBV3-1 and TRBJ2-1; D unclear. This CDR3 has 13 residues. The V end was cut by 5 bases, the J end by 8 bases, with 13 bases between. Germline V gene sequence: CDR1 LGHDT, CDR2 YNNKEL (reference sequence). The CDR3 coding sequence is TGTGCCAGCAGCAGAGCGATTTCGGATGAGCAGTTCTTC. Its translation is CASSRAISDEQFF.

The chain combines TRBV11-3 with TRBJ2-1, with D unresolved. The CDR3 is made up of 14 amino acids. V gave up 4 bases and J gave up 7 bases, with 14 bases separating them. Germline loops: CDR1 SGHNT, CDR2 YENEEA. The CDR3 protein is CASSSSLLGNEQFF. The CDR3 DNA reads TGTGCCAGCAGCTCCTCACTTTTAGGTAATGAGCAGTTCTTC.

This clonotype was detected only a few times. The chain couples TRBV9 to TRBJ1-4; TRBD1 might be the D (5 bases). The CDR3 runs 15 residues. The V and J ends lost 1 base and 4 bases respectively, with 11 bases between them. CDR1 SGDLS and CDR2 YYNGEE come from the germline V gene. CDR3 in amino acids: CASSVKSGFNEKLFF. CDR3 DNA: TGTGCCAGCAGCGTAAAGTCAGGGTTTAATGAAAAACTGTTTTTT.

The table lists this clonotype with many counts. The genes are TRBV13 and TRBJ1-1; 9 bases fit TRBD1. Trimming at V came to 5 bases and at J to 6 bases, leaving 10 bases not matched to a gene. The germline CDR1 and CDR2 sequences are PRHDT and FYEKMQ (reference sequence). The CDR3 contains 15 residues. The CDR3, as DNA: TGTGCCAGCAGCGGGGGACAGGGTAGGATTCCTGAAGCTTTCTTT. It encodes CASSGGQGRIPEAFF.

V gene TRBV20-1 combines with J gene TRBJ1-6; D may be TRBD1 (6 bases). Germline assignment: CDR1 DFQATT and CDR2 SNEGSKA (reference sequence). This CDR3 is built from 16 residues. V lost 4 bases to trimming and J lost 0 bases, with 13 bases between them. CDR3 DNA sequence: TGCAGTGCTATTGGCGGACAGAGCTCCTATAATTCACCCCTCCACTTT. This translates into CSAIGGQSSYNSPLHF.

This clonotype has more than one count but fewer than ten. The gene calls are TRBV19 and TRBJ2-5; D gene ambiguous. Per the germline V gene, CDR1 is LNHDA and CDR2 is SQIVND (reference sequence). V was trimmed by 6 bases and J by 7 bases, leaving 12 bases between them. The CDR3 is 12 amino acids. The CDR3, as DNA: TGTGCCAGTAGGACAAGGCTTGGGACCCAGTACTTC. Protein sequence: CASRTRLGTQYF.

This clonotype showed up many times. The CDR3 here is CASSFSALRGETQYF. CDR3 bases: TGTGCCAGCAGTTTTTCGGCCCTCAGGGGAGAGACCCAGTACTTC. The rearrangement links TRBV27 to TRBJ2-5; a weak D match, TRBD1 (6 bases). Per the germline V gene, CDR1 is MNHEY and CDR2 is SMNVEV (reference sequence). CDR3 size: 15 residues. V gave up 3 bases and J gave up 4 bases, with 15 bases separating them.

In its sample, this clonotype was seen a few times. A read error may explain this, as a much larger clone is one base away. The chain couples TRBV24-1 to TRBJ2-7, with 8 bases matching TRBD1. Germline loops: CDR1 KGHDR, CDR2 SFDVKD. This CDR3 is 15 amino acids long. The CDR3 region is CATSVQGTGYYVQYF. The CDR3, as DNA: TGTGCCACCAGTGTACAAGGGACAGGCTATTACGTGCAGTACTTC.

The V and J genes are TRBV12-3 or TRBV12-4 and TRBJ2-5; 10 nucleotides agree with TRBD2. This CDR3 is built from 16 residues. The trim removed 6 bases at V and 5 bases at J, leaving 12 bases unmatched. The CDR3 loop is CASSPEAGGSWETQYF. CDR3 coding DNA: TGTGCCAGCAGCCCAGAAGCGGGAGGGAGTTGGGAGACCCAGTACTTC.

V gene TRBV5-1 combines with J gene TRBJ1-4; TRBD1 might be the D (6 bases). There are 17 residues in the CDR3. Trimming left V 1 base short and J 2 bases short, with 15 bases between. Per germline, CDR1 SGHRS and CDR2 YFSETQ. The CDR3 bases are TGCGCCAGCAGCTTGTTGGGGGGGCGAGACACTAATGAAAAACTGTTTTTT. It yields the protein CASSLLGGRDTNEKLFF.

This clonotype was observed many times. The chain links TRBV6-5 to TRBJ2-5, with 12 bases that match TRBD2. Germline V gene data show CDR1 as MNHEY and CDR2 as SVGAGI. The CDR3 spans 16 residues. The V gene end was trimmed by 6 bases and the J gene end by 1 base; junction bases not matched to a gene: 6. The CDR3 sequence: CASRTSGRSGQETQYF. CDR3 DNA sequence: TGTGCCAGCAGGACTAGCGGGAGATCCGGCCAAGAGACCCAGTACTTC.

The chain has TRBV29-1 and TRBJ1-1; 7 nucleotides match TRBD1. Germline V gene lookup returns CDR1 SQVTM and CDR2 ANQGSEA. The CDR3 has 12 amino acids. Unmatched junction bases numbered 6, after V lost 7 bases and J lost 4 bases. As DNA, the CDR3 is TGCAGCGGTCTCCAGGGGGGCACTGAAGCTTTCTTT. Its protein is CSGLQGGTEAFF.

V and J are TRBV27 and TRBJ2-7; D is tentatively TRBD1 or TRBD2 (6 bases each). The CDR3 covers 15 residues. The germline CDR1 and CDR2 sequences are MNHEY and SMNVEV (reference sequence). Trimming stripped 1 base from V and 3 bases from J, with 13 bases between. CDR3 amino acids: CASSLFGGSHYEQYF. CDR3 sequence (DNA): TGTGCCAGCAGTTTATTCGGGGGCTCCCACTACGAGCAGTACTTC.

There are a few counts of this clonotype. The chain uses TRBV5-5 and TRBJ2-4; D is possibly TRBD1 (5 bases). The germline V gene encodes CDR1 SGHKS and CDR2 YYEKEE (reference sequence). There are 13 residues in the CDR3. The ends were cut back, 0 bases at V and 7 bases at J, with 8 bases in the middle. CDR3 protein: CASSLVGPNIQYF. The CDR3 DNA sequence: TGTGCCAGCAGCTTGGTGGGGCCGAACATTCAGTACTTC.

This clonotype was seen repeatedly, ten times or more. The chain carries TRBV6-1 and TRBJ2-1; TRBD1 is a possible D gene (5 bases). The CDR3 runs 11 residues. Germline CDR1 and CDR2: MNHNS and SASEGT. Trimming pared 7 bases from V and 6 bases from J, leaving 7 bases between. The CDR3 nucleotides read TGTGCCAGCACCAGGGCCAATGAGCAGTTCTTC. Its translation: CASTRANEQFF.

As for this clonotype: A much bigger clone sits one base away, suggesting this may be a read error. The chain carries TRBV11-2 and TRBJ2-7, with 11 bases aligning to TRBD2. The CDR3 is made up of 15 amino acids. Germline V gene sequence: CDR1 SGHAT, CDR2 FQNNGV. The CDR3, as DNA: TGTGCCAGCAGCATTAGCGGGAGGGCTGGGTACGAGCAGCACTTC. This sequence encodes CASSISGRAGYEQHF.

A word on this clonotype: This could be a read error, since a much larger clone is one nucleotide away. CDR3 sequence reads: CASSPWEGVSYNEQFF. The CDR3 coding sequence is TGTGCCAGCAGCCCCTGGGAGGGAGTCTCCTACAATGAGCAGTTCTTC. The chain is built from TRBV11-2 and TRBJ2-1; TRBD2 agrees at 7 bases. The CDR3 has 16 amino acids. Germline assignment: CDR1 SGHAT and CDR2 FQNNGV. With V trimmed by 5 bases and J by 0 bases, 7 bases remained unmatched.

This clonotype was observed at least ten times. The V gene is TRBV30, the J gene TRBJ2-2; D not resolved. CDR1 is GTSNPN and CDR2 is SVGIG in the germline V gene (reference sequence). The V and J ends lost 0 bases and 2 bases respectively, with 7 bases between them. The CDR3 is 14 residues long. The CDR3: CAWSVSTNTGELFF. For the CDR3, the DNA is TGTGCCTGGAGTGTATCTACTAACACCGGGGAGCTGTTTTTT.

CDR3 coding DNA: TGTGCCAGCAGCGTCACAGGGGCCTACTACAATGAGCAGTTCTTC. This encodes CASSVTGAYYNEQFF. V gene TRBV9 combines with J gene TRBJ2-1, with 7 bases lining up with TRBD1. In germline, CDR1 is SGDLS, CDR2 YYNGEE. The CDR3 totals 15 residues. The V segment lost 2 bases and the J segment 3 bases; nucleotides outside the gene matches: 5.

A note on this clonotype: One junction end disagrees with the germline gene, perhaps due to a read error. The genes are TRBV10-3 and TRBJ2-1, with D tentatively TRBD1 (5 bases). CDR3 size: 14 residues. CDR1 is ENHRY and CDR2 is SYGVKD in the germline V gene. This chain's CDR3 is CAISEKGSYNEQFF. Here the CDR3 DNA reads TGTGCCATCAGTGAAAAGGGGTCCTACAATGAGCAATTCTTC.

The sample holds many counts of this clonotype. The V and J genes are TRBV30 and TRBJ1-2; no definite D call. Trimming removed 0 bases at V and 2 bases at J, with 10 bases between. The CDR3 contains 14 residues. Germline V gene data show CDR1 as GTSNPN and CDR2 as SVGIG (reference sequence). The CDR3 loop is CAWSVSRGNYGYTF. The CDR3 region has the DNA TGTGCCTGGAGTGTAAGTCGTGGGAACTATGGCTACACCTTC.